Listed below are T cell receptor beta chains from one sample, sequenced in a study of shared clonotypes between healthy human individuals. Sequencing used immunoSEQ multiplex PCR; TCRdb keeps in-frame clones, though not all of them. The sample yields approximately 700,000 clones, roughly 72% seen once. The sequencing input was memory CD4+ T cells sorted from blood. The source of these receptors is a woman between 25 and 40 years old in good health. The CDR3 runs from the conserved cysteine through the conserved F or W. The D gene is left open where the match is weak. Size is omitted from some rows. Given values are once, few, many or a class for expanded clones.

V	size	J	D	DNA	CDR3
TRBV2	.	TRBJ2-3	.	TGTGCCAGCAGTCCCACAAGTACGAGAACCCTGGATACGCAGTATTTT	CASSPTSTRTLDTQYF
TRBV13	.	TRBJ2-5	TRBD2	TGTGCCAGCAGCTTACAGCGGGGAGGGGAGACCCAGTACTTC	CASSLQRGGETQYF
TRBV19	.	TRBJ2-5	.	TGTGCCAGTAGTTTCCCGCCGGGACACCGCCGGGAGACCCAGTACTTC	CASSFPPGHRRETQYF
TRBV28	.	TRBJ1-3	.	TGTGCCAGCATCCCCGGGGCTTCTGGAAACACCATATATTTT	CASIPGASGNTIYF
TRBV14	.	TRBJ2-7	TRBD1	TGTGCCAGCAGCCTCCCCCCGGGACAGGGGCCCTACGAGCAGTACTTC	CASSLPPGQGPYEQYF
TRBV7-9	.	TRBJ2-7	TRBD1	TGTGCCAGCAGCCTCACAGGGGTCGGGGAGCAGTACTTC	CASSLTGVGEQYF
TRBV7-2	.	TRBJ1-2	.	TGTGCCAGCAGCCCCCTGGAAGGAGACTATGGCTACACCTTC	CASSPLEGDYGYTF
TRBV19	.	TRBJ1-2	TRBD1	TGTGCCAGTACCAGACAGGGAGGCCTATCTAACTATGGCTACACCTTC	CASTRQGGLSNYGYTF
TRBV7-9	.	TRBJ2-7	.	TGTGCCAGCAGCTCTGCGGGATTGGCCTACGAGCAGTACTTC	CASSSAGLAYEQYF
TRBV28	.	TRBJ1-4	.	TGTGCCAGCAGTTTAAGAGGGGCTGAAAAACTGTTTTTT	CASSLRGAEKLFF
TRBV2	.	TRBJ1-1	.	TGTGCCAGCTGGCGAGACACTGAAGCTTTCTTT	CASWRDTEAFF
TRBV10-2	.	TRBJ1-2	.	TGCGCCAGCACCAAGGATAAAGGCTACACCTTC	CASTKDKGYTF
TRBV7-6	.	TRBJ1-2	TRBD1	TGTGCCAGCAGCCCATACGGACAGGTCTATGGCTACACCTTC	CASSPYGQVYGYTF
TRBV5-1	few	TRBJ1-3	.	TGCGCCAGCAGCTTAGGGACCGACGGAAACACCATATATTTT	CASSLGTDGNTIYF
TRBV5-1	.	TRBJ2-2	TRBD2	TGCGCCAGCAGCCCTTTAGCGGGAGGCCCTTCCGGGGAGCTGTTTTTT	CASSPLAGGPSGELFF
TRBV4-2	few	TRBJ1-5	TRBD1	TGTGCCAGCAGCCAAGAGGGACAGGGATACCAGCCCCAGCATTTT	CASSQEGQGYQPQHF
TRBV5-1	.	TRBJ2-7	.	TGCGCCAGCAGCCTTGACCTGACCTCCAGGGTGCAGTACTTC	CASSLDLTSRVQYF